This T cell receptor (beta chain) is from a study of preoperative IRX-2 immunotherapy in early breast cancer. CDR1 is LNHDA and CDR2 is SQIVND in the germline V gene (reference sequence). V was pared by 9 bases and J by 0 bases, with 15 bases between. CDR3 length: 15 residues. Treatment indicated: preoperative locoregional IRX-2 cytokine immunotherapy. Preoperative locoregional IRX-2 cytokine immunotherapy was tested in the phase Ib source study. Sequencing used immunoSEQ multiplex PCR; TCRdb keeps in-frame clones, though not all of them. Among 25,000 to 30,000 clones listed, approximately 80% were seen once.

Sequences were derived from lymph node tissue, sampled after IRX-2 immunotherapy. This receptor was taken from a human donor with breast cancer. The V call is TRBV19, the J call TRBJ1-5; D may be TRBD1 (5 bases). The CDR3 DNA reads TGTGCCAGCCGCGGGGGAGACAATAGCAATCAGCCCCAGCATTTT. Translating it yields CASRGGDNSNQPQHF.